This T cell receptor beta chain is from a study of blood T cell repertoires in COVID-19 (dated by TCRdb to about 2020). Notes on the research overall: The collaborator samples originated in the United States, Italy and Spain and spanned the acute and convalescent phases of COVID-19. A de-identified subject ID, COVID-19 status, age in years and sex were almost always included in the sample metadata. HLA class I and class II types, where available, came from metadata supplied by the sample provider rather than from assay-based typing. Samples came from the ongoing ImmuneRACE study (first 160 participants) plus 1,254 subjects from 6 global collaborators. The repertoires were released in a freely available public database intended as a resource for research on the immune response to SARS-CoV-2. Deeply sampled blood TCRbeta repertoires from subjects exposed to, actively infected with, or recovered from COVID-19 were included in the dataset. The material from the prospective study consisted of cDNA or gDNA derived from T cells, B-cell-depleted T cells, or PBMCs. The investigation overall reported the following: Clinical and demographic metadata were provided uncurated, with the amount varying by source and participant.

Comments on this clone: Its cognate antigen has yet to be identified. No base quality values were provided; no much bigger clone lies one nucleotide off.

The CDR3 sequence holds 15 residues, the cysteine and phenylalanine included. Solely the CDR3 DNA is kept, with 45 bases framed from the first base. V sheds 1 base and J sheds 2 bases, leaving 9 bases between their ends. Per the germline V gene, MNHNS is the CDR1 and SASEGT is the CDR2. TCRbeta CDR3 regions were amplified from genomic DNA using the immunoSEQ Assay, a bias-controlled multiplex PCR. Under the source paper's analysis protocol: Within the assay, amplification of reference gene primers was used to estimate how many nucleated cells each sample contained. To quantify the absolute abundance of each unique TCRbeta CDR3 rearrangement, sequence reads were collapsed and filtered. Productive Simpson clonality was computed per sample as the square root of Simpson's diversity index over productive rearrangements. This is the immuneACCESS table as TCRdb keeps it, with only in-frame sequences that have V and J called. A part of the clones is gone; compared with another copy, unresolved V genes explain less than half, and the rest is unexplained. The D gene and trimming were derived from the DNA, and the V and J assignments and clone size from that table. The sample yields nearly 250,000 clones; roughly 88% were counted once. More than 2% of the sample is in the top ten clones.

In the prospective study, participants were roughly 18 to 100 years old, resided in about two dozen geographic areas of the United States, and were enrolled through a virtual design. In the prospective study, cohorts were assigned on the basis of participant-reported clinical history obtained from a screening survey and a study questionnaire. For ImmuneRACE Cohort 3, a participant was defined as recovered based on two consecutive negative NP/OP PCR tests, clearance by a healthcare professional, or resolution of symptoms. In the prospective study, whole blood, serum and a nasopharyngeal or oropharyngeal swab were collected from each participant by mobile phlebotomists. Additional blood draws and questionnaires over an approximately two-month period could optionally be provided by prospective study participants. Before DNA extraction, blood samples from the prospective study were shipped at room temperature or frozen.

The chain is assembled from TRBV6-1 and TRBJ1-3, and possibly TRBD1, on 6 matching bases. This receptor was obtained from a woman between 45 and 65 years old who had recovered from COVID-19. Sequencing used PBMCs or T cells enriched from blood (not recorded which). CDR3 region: CASSEDRAAGNTIYF. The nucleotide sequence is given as TGTGCCAGCAGTGAAGACAGGGCGGCTGGAAACACCATATATTTT.